Shown below are 20 T cell receptor beta chains from a single sample sequenced in a study of beta chain features in type 1 diabetes. General study points: When Type 1 diabetes patients were examined, their TCRB CDR3s proved moderately but significantly shorter in all four CD4+ subsets.

Expressed TCRB transcripts got sequenced, as all isolated RNA was reverse transcribed. Using immunoSEQ multiplex PCR, the repertoire was profiled, and TCRdb retains in-frame clones only, with some absent. The sample yields about 41,000 clones, about 66% seen once. Their antigens remain unidentified. Sequencing was done on a sample of Tregs from blood. The receptors shown here come from a man younger than 45 with type 1 diabetes. Some clones in this sample may be carry-over from other donors' samples.

The rearrangement uses TRBV7-8 and TRBJ2-3; 11 bases are a match to TRBD2. Germline V gene data show CDR1 as SGHVS and CDR2 as FQNEAQ. This CDR3 is built from 16 residues. V was pared by 3 bases and J by 1 base, with 3 bases of the junction left unmatched. The CDR3 bases are TGTGCCAGCAGCTTTTCGGGACTAGCGGGCACAGATACGCAGTATTTT. Its protein product is CASSFSGLAGTDTQYF. The whole variable domain, remainder taken from reference TRBV7-8 and TRBJ2-3, is GAGVSQSPRYKVAKRGQDVALRCDPISGHVSLFWYQQALGQGPEFLTYFQNEAQLDKSGLPSDRFFAERPEGSVSTLKIQRTQQEDSAVYLCASSFSGLAGTDTQYFGPGTRLTVL.

CDR3 nucleotides: TGCAGCGTTGTCCGTGACAGACCCTCTAACTATGGCTACACCTTC. It encodes CSVVRDRPSNYGYTF. The J gene is TRBJ1-2, the V gene TRBV29-1, with D tentatively TRBD1 (5 bases). The CDR3 contains 15 residues. V dropped 4 bases and J dropped 0 bases, with 15 bases sitting between them. Germline assignment: CDR1 SQVTM and CDR2 ANQGSEA.

The chain recombines TRBV7-8 with TRBJ1-4; 8 nucleotides match TRBD1. The CDR3 is 15 amino acids. Germline CDR1 is SGHVS and CDR2 is FQNEAQ. V gave up 3 bases and J gave up 7 bases; unmatched junction bases: 7. The DNA for the CDR3 is TGTGCCAGCAGCTTGCGGACAGGGCGAGTTGAAAAACTGTTTTTT. This encodes CASSLRTGRVEKLFF. The whole variable domain, filled in from reference TRBV7-8 and TRBJ1-4, reads GAGVSQSPRYKVAKRGQDVALRCDPISGHVSLFWYQQALGQGPEFLTYFQNEAQLDKSGLPSDRFFAERPEGSVSTLKIQRTQQEDSAVYLCASSLRTGRVEKLFFGSGTQLSVL.

The rearrangement uses TRBV15 and TRBJ1-2; 10 bases align to TRBD1. After removal of 2 bases from V and 6 bases from J, the junction contained 9 bases not matched to a gene. This CDR3 contains 16 residues. Germline assignment: CDR1 LNHNV and CDR2 YYDKDF (reference sequence). CDR3 residues: CATSRPAGTGDNGYTF. CDR3 in DNA: TGTGCCACCAGCAGACCCGCGGGGACAGGGGATAATGGCTACACCTTC.

This clone was seen only a few times. The chain links TRBV6-5 to TRBJ1-1, with D unresolved. CDR1 MNHEY and CDR2 SVGAGI come from the germline V gene. V was trimmed by 2 bases and J by 4 bases, leaving 14 bases between them. The CDR3 totals 15 residues. CDR3 loop: CASSYSLGVGTEAFF. CDR3 DNA sequence: TGTGCCAGCAGTTACAGTCTCGGGGTCGGCACTGAAGCTTTCTTT.

This clone was seen just once. The chain combines TRBV19 with TRBJ1-4; the D gene is possibly TRBD1 (6 bases). Deletions cut 7 bases from V and 8 bases from J, with 26 bases between. There are 17 residues in the CDR3. Per germline, CDR1 LNHDA and CDR2 SQIVND (reference sequence). The CDR3 DNA sequence: TGTGCCAGTACTCCGGGGACAAGAACCCTAAGAGTCGAAAAACTGTTTTTT. This sequence encodes CASTPGTRTLRVEKLFF.

The chain links TRBV5-4 to TRBJ1-1, with 8 bases identical to TRBD1. The CDR3 extends over 15 amino acids. CDR1 is SGHNT and CDR2 is YYREEE in the germline V gene (reference sequence). V trimming: 0 bases; J trimming: 1 base; junction bases outside the gene matches: 2. CDR3 sequence (DNA): TGTGCCAGCAGCTTGGGAGGGACAGGGAACACTGAAGCTTTCTTT. Its protein is CASSLGGTGNTEAFF.

The rearrangement uses TRBV6-5 and TRBJ2-1; D might be TRBD2 (5 bases). V was shortened by 10 bases and J by 11 bases, with 21 bases between the two germline ends. The CDR3 is made up of 13 amino acids. The V gene's germline CDR1 is MNHEY and CDR2 SVGAGI. The CDR3 DNA reads as TGTGCCACCCGGGGAAGGAGGATGGGTAAGCAGTTCTTC. Translation: CATRGRRMGKQFF.

This rearrangement joins TRBV5-1 to TRBJ2-7; no clear D gene. Germline V gene data show CDR1 as SGHRS and CDR2 as YFSETQ. The V gene lost 0 bases and the J gene lost 1 base, with 8 bases spanning the gap. The CDR3 extends over 14 amino acids. CDR3 loop: CASSLDPSSYEQYF. The CDR3 coding sequence is TGCGCCAGCAGCTTGGATCCGAGTTCCTACGAGCAGTACTTC.

The chain links TRBV4-1 to TRBJ2-5; 8 nucleotides line up with TRBD2. The CDR3 sequence is 20 residues long. CDR1 and CDR2 (germline): MGHRA, YSYEKL. Trimming took 0 bases from V and 5 from J; bases not matched to a gene: 20. CDR3 loop: CASSQDSPGAGGTPRETQYF. CDR3 sequence (DNA): TGCGCCAGCAGCCAAGATTCCCCTGGGGCGGGAGGCACGCCACGGGAGACCCAGTACTTC.

The V and J genes are TRBV9 and TRBJ2-2; 9 bases are a match to TRBD1. Germline V gives CDR1 SGDLS, CDR2 YYNGEE. Trimming cost V 3 bases and J 5 bases; bases outside gene matches: 11. The CDR3 contains 17 residues. The CDR3 nucleotides read TGTGCCAGCAGCGCTGAACAGGGGGCGCTAAGGACCGGGGAGCTGTTTTTT. Its protein product is CASSAEQGALRTGELFF.

This chain connects TRBV19 to TRBJ2-2; maybe TRBD2 (7 bases). This CDR3 has 15 residues. Germline V gene lookup returns CDR1 LNHDA and CDR2 SQIVND (reference sequence). The V gene lost 6 bases and the J gene lost 7 bases, with 18 bases spanning the gap. CDR3 region: CASSRNREGNGELFF. The CDR3, as DNA: TGTGCCAGTAGCAGGAACAGGGAGGGAAACGGGGAGCTGTTTTTT.

This chain links TRBV18 with TRBJ1-1, with D tentatively TRBD1 (5 bases). The V end was cut by 7 bases, the J end by 1 base, with 13 bases between. The CDR3 runs 14 residues. Germline loops: CDR1 KGHSH, CDR2 LQKENI. CDR3 region: CASWGGRANTEAFF. In nucleotides, the CDR3 is TGTGCCAGCTGGGGCGGCAGGGCGAACACTGAAGCTTTCTTT.

This clone occurred a few times. The chain's CDR3 is CASSFRTGDTGELFF. The DNA for the CDR3 is TGCGCCAGCAGCTTCCGGACAGGGGACACCGGGGAGCTGTTTTTT. V usage is TRBV5-1 and J usage is TRBJ2-2; 9 bases match TRBD1. After removal of 2 bases from V and 3 bases from J, the junction contained 2 bases not matched to a gene. The CDR3 runs 15 residues. Per germline, CDR1 SGHRS and CDR2 YFSETQ.

This clone was detected only a few times. The chain is built from TRBV6-5 and TRBJ2-1; no definite D call. V lost 2 bases and J 9 bases, leaving 11 bases between the germline ends. This CDR3 is 13 amino acids long. Per germline, CDR1 MNHEY and CDR2 SVGAGI. The CDR3 sequence is CASSYTRWSEQFF. As DNA, the CDR3 is TGTGCCAGCAGTTACACTCGGTGGTCTGAGCAGTTCTTC.

The genes are TRBV10-3 and TRBJ1-2; a weak D match, TRBD1 (5 bases). The CDR3 sequence is 14 residues long. V was cut by 0 bases and J by 8 bases, with 13 bases left in between. CDR1 and CDR2 from the germline V gene are ENHRY and SYGVKD. The CDR3 DNA follows: TGTGCCATCAGTGAGTCGTTAGGGACTCGGGGCTACACCTTC. Residues: CAISESLGTRGYTF.

This clone has just a few counts. The chain employs TRBV7-9 and TRBJ2-1; 7 nucleotides agree with TRBD2. With V trimmed by 7 bases and J by 1 base, 10 bases remained unmatched. CDR1 SEHNR and CDR2 FQNEAQ come from the germline V gene (reference sequence). The CDR3 runs 16 residues. This CDR3 reads CASNHGTKGSYNEQFF. CDR3 coding DNA: TGTGCCAGCAACCACGGGACTAAGGGGTCCTACAATGAGCAGTTCTTC. The whole variable domain, remainder taken from reference TRBV7-9 and TRBJ2-1, is DTGVSQNPRHKITKRGQNVTFRCDPISEHNRLYWYRQTLGQGPEFLTYFQNEAQLEKSRLLSDRFSAERPKGSFSTLEIQRTEQGDSAMYLCASNHGTKGSYNEQFFGPGTRLTVL.

A word on this clone: The CDR3 end shows no conserved phenylalanine or tryptophan, and so a read error is likely. The DNA is omitted, as the CDR3 cannot be located on it reliably, and the CDR3 follows TCRdb's listing. CDR3 loop: CSARHRDTAGY. The gene calls are TRBV20-1 and TRBJ2-3; the listed D gene, TRBD1, was not tested against the DNA. 11 amino acids form the CDR3, both terminal residues included. Per the germline V gene, CDR1 is DFQATT and CDR2 is SNEGSKA (reference sequence).

This clone was counted a few times. The chain has TRBV10-3 and TRBJ2-1; the D is unclear. The CDR3 length is 16 residues. V lost 0 bases, J lost 0 bases, and 9 bases lay in between. Looked up from germline, CDR1 is ENHRY and CDR2 is SYGVKD. CDR3 in amino acids: CAISESGPGSYNEQFF. In nucleotides, the CDR3 is TGTGCCATCAGTGAGTCTGGGCCTGGCTCCTACAATGAGCAGTTCTTC.

J is TRBJ2-1 and V is TRBV7-2, with 7 bases fitting TRBD2. CDR3 length: 15 residues. V shed 1 base, J shed 9 bases, and the junction held 9 bases outside the gene matches. Germline V gives CDR1 SGHTA, CDR2 FQGNSA. This chain's CDR3 is CASSLVLAGVVEQFF. The CDR3 region has the DNA TGTGCCAGCAGCTTAGTTTTGGCGGGGGTAGTTGAGCAGTTCTTC. Based on the CDR3 plus reference TRBV7-2 and TRBJ2-1, the full variable domain is GAGVSQSPSNKVTEKGKDVELRCDPISGHTALYWYRQSLGQGLEFLIYFQGNSAPDKSGLPSDRFSAERTGGSVSTLTIQRTQQEDSAVYLCASSLVLAGVVEQFFGPGTRLTVL.